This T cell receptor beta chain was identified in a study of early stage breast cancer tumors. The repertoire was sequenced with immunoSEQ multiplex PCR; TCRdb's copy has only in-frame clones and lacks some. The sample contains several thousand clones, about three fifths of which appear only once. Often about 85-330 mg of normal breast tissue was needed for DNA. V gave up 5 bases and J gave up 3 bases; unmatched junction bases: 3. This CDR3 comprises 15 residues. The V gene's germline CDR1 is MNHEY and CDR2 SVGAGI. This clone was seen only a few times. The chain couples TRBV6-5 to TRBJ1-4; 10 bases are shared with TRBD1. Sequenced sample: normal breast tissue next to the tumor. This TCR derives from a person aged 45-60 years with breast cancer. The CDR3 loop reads CASSRGTGANEKLFF. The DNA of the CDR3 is TGTGCCAGCAGTCGAGGGACAGGGGCTAATGAAAAACTGTTTTTT.